This TCR beta chain was obtained from a study of shared clonotypes between healthy human individuals. Naive CD8 cells lacked CD45RO and underwent positive selection for CCR7, leaving out terminally differentiated effector memory CD45RA+ cells. Sequencing used immunoSEQ multiplex PCR; TCRdb keeps in-frame clones, though not all of them. The data show 2 million or so clones, 85% to 95% seen once. Concerning this clone itself: As yet, its antigen is unknown.

Study-level findings and limits: Clonotypes that were shared across a few donors made up 4% to 6% of naive CD4 clonotypes.

Sequencing was carried out using naive CD8+ T cells sorted from blood. The sequence was collected from a man aged 18 to 30 in good health.

In DNA form, the CDR3 reads TGTGCCAGCGCCCAGGATCGGGGTTACACTGAAGCTTTCTTT. Protein: CASAQDRGYTEAFF. V and J are TRBV2 and TRBJ1-1; no definite D call. The CDR3 length is 14 residues. Germline V lookup: CDR1 SNHLY, CDR2 FYNNEI. Trimming shortened V by 8 bases and J by 3 bases, and 16 bases separated the two germline ends.